One sample yielded the 32 T cell receptor beta chains listed below, sequenced in a study of neoadjuvant anti-PD-1 for oral cavity cancer. Clones were read by immunoSEQ multiplex PCR, and TCRdb kept only the in-frame ones, dropping some. The sample shows approximately 20,000 clones, over 65% of them seen only once. This material consisted of PBMCs, taken before nivolumab (anti-PD-1) treatment. The receptor source for this set is a person aged 35 to 85 with oral cavity squamous cell carcinoma.

The V and J genes are TRBV30 and TRBJ2-5, with D unclear. CDR3 length equals 14 residues. CDR1 GTSNPN and CDR2 SVGIG come from the germline V gene (reference sequence). With 3 bases removed from V and 5 bases from J, the gap between germline ends came to 16 bases. The CDR3 spells CAWRAVGPGETQYF. The CDR3 DNA sequence: TGTGCCTGGAGGGCCGTCGGACCTGGGGAGACCCAGTACTTC.

The gene calls are TRBV4-2 and TRBJ2-6; D not resolved. This CDR3 contains 15 residues. Germline V gene lookup returns CDR1 LGHNA and CDR2 YNFKEQ. Trimming removed 1 base at V and 0 bases at J, with 4 bases between. CDR3 sequence: CASSQVDSGANVLTF. The CDR3 DNA follows: TGTGCCAGCAGCCAAGTCGACTCTGGGGCCAACGTCCTGACTTTC.

The chain combines TRBV28 with TRBJ1-1; D might be TRBD1 (5 bases). The CDR3 is made up of 14 amino acids. CDR1 and CDR2 (germline): MDHEN, SYDVKM. Trimming left V 10 bases short and J 4 bases short, with 19 bases between. The CDR3, as DNA: TGTGCCACCCGATCCCCGGGGGGTTCCACTGAAGCTTTCTTT. It codes for CATRSPGGSTEAFF. The full variable domain, in which reference TRBV28 and TRBJ1-1 provide the parts outside the CDR3, is DVKVTQSSRYLVKRTGEKVFLECVQDMDHENMFWYRQDPGLGLRLIYFSYDVKMKEKGDIPEGYSVSREKKERFSLILESASTNQTSMYLCATRSPGGSTEAFFGQGTRLTVV.

CDR3 nucleotide sequence: TGTGCCTGGAGTTATCCGGGACAGAGTTACGAGCAGTACTTC. Its translation is CAWSYPGQSYEQYF. The chain joins TRBV30 to TRBJ2-7; 7 bases map to TRBD1. The V and J ends lost 2 bases and 4 bases, in that order; junction bases with no gene match: 8. From germline, CDR1 is GTSNPN and CDR2 SVGIG (reference sequence). The CDR3 runs 14 residues.

V usage is TRBV7-6 and J usage is TRBJ1-2; the match to TRBD1 covers 9 bases. Germline CDR1 SGHVS, CDR2 FNYEAQ. The CDR3 sequence is 13 residues long. The junction had 6 bases not matched to a gene; V was cut back by 3 bases and J by 10 bases. CDR3 DNA sequence: TGTGCCAGCAGCTTTGGGGACAGGGACTCCTACACCTTC. This codes for CASSFGDRDSYTF.

The chain joins TRBV6-6 to TRBJ2-5, with 13 bases that match TRBD2. CDR1 MNHNY and CDR2 SVGAGI come from the germline V gene (reference sequence). V lost 6 bases to trimming and J lost 4 bases; unmatched junction nucleotides: 5. CDR3 length equals 15 residues. The CDR3 protein is CASRPGLAGTETQYF. The CDR3 DNA is TGTGCCAGCAGGCCGGGACTAGCGGGAACAGAGACCCAGTACTTC.

The rearrangement uses TRBV6-6 and TRBJ1-1, with D maybe TRBD1 (5 bases). CDR3 length: 16 amino acids. The V gene's germline CDR1 is MNHNY and CDR2 SVGAGI (reference sequence). Deletions cut 4 bases from V and 4 bases from J, with 19 bases between. The CDR3 here is CASSSPRGERGTEAFF. CDR3 nucleotide sequence: TGTGCCAGCAGTTCCCCCCGGGGGGAGAGAGGCACTGAAGCTTTCTTT.

The V gene is TRBV7-9, the J gene TRBJ2-1; 9 bases are a match to TRBD1. Germline V CDR1 and CDR2: SEHNR, FQNEAQ (reference sequence). V shed 9 bases and J 7 bases; nucleotides not matched to a gene: 7. The CDR3 is made up of 13 amino acids. CDR3 sequence: CASQIGTGNEQFF. The CDR3 nucleotides read TGTGCCAGTCAAATAGGGACAGGGAATGAGCAGTTCTTC.

The chain employs TRBV7-2 and TRBJ1-5; possibly TRBD1 for D (6 bases). From germline, CDR1 is SGHTA and CDR2 FQGNSA. V gave up 5 bases and J gave up 3 bases, with 14 bases separating them. The CDR3 runs 15 residues. CDR3 in DNA: TGTGCCAGCAGCCAGGACAGCATCTCCAATCAGCCCCAGCATTTT. Its translation: CASSQDSISNQPQHF.

This chain links TRBV28 with TRBJ2-7, with no clear D. Trimming stripped 4 bases from V and 3 bases from J, with 13 bases between. The germline gives CDR1 MDHEN, CDR2 SYDVKM. The length of the CDR3 is 14 residues. The CDR3 here is CASSSPTLLYEQYF. CDR3 bases: TGTGCCAGCAGTTCACCTACCCTCCTCTACGAGCAGTACTTC.

The rearrangement uses TRBV15 and TRBJ2-7; 8 nucleotides align to TRBD2. V lost 6 bases, J lost 2 bases, and 6 bases stayed unmatched. Germline-derived CDR1 and CDR2 are LNHNV and YYDKDF (reference sequence). The CDR3 has 14 amino acids. As DNA, the CDR3 is TGTGCCACCAGTCCGAGCGGGAGCCCCTACGAGCAGTACTTC. Its protein product is CATSPSGSPYEQYF.

V gene TRBV29-1 combines with J gene TRBJ1-1; D gene ambiguous. CDR1 and CDR2 (germline): SQVTM, ANQGSEA. The CDR3 is made up of 16 amino acids. With 6 bases removed from V and 3 bases from J, the gap between germline ends came to 23 bases. The CDR3 DNA is TGCAGCGTCCCCGAAGGACCCGACCGGCACCACACTGAAGCTTTCTTT. Translating it yields CSVPEGPDRHHTEAFF.

This chain connects TRBV11-2 to TRBJ1-1; the match to TRBD1 covers 9 bases. Germline V gene sequence: CDR1 SGHAT, CDR2 FQNNGV. Germline trimming cut 1 base from V and 3 bases from J; bases unmatched to any gene: 3. There are 15 residues in the CDR3. Written as DNA, the CDR3 is TGTGCCAGCAGCTTAGGGACAGGGGTGGACACTGAAGCTTTCTTT. It specifies CASSLGTGVDTEAFF.

J is TRBJ2-5 and V is TRBV5-4; D tentatively fits TRBD1 or TRBD2 (5 bases each). CDR1 and CDR2 (germline): SGHNT, YYREEE (reference sequence). Trimming stripped 5 bases from V and 6 bases from J, with 20 bases between. The CDR3 consists of 15 residues. The CDR3 sequence: CASSSGTPQGQTQYF. The CDR3 region has the DNA TGTGCCAGCAGTTCCGGGACCCCCCAAGGTCAGACCCAGTACTTC.

V usage is TRBV6-1 and J usage is TRBJ1-1; D unclear. Germline CDR1 MNHNS, CDR2 SASEGT. The CDR3 extends over 14 amino acids. The germline V and J ends were trimmed by 2 bases and 0 bases, with 7 bases remaining between them. The CDR3 DNA follows: TGTGCCAGCAGTGAATGGGTTCTGAACACTGAAGCTTTCTTT. It codes for CASSEWVLNTEAFF.

The V call is TRBV6-5, the J call TRBJ2-7; no clear D. From germline, CDR1 is MNHEY and CDR2 SVGAGI. CDR3 length equals 12 residues. Trimming stripped 4 bases from V and 6 bases from J, with 10 bases between. CDR3 protein: CASSSYSGEQYF. The CDR3 region has the DNA TGTGCCAGCAGTTCCTACAGTGGCGAGCAGTACTTC.

The chain joins TRBV30 to TRBJ2-3, with 7 nucleotides matching TRBD2. Trimming at V came to 0 bases and at J to 1 base, leaving 4 bases not matched to a gene. CDR1 and CDR2 from the germline V gene are GTSNPN and SVGIG (reference sequence). The CDR3 covers 15 residues. The CDR3 DNA sequence: TGTGCCTGGAGTGTTGGAACTAGCGGCACAGATACGCAGTATTTT. This gives the protein CAWSVGTSGTDTQYF.

This sequence joins TRBV7-2 and TRBJ2-5; 7 bases agree with TRBD2. This CDR3 contains 15 residues. Germline assignment: CDR1 SGHTA and CDR2 FQGNSA. J lost 5 bases, V lost 5 bases, and 11 bases had no gene match. CDR3: CASSPFIREAETQYF. For the CDR3, the DNA is TGTGCCAGCAGCCCATTCATTCGGGAGGCGGAGACCCAGTACTTC.

The chain combines TRBV6-1 with TRBJ2-7; D gene unclear. Germline-derived CDR1 and CDR2 are MNHNS and SASEGT. The CDR3 spans 14 residues. V lost 1 base and J lost 0, with 7 bases in between. The CDR3 here is CASSEGPSSYEQYF. The DNA of the CDR3 is TGTGCCAGCAGTGAAGGACCTAGCTCCTACGAGCAGTACTTC.

The chain couples TRBV2 to TRBJ2-5, with a weak D call TRBD2 (6 bases). Trimming took 3 bases from V and 0 from J, leaving 11 bases between them. The CDR3 totals 15 residues. Germline V gene sequence: CDR1 SNHLY, CDR2 FYNNEI. The CDR3 is CASSDEGGNQETQYF. The CDR3 DNA sequence: TGTGCCAGCAGTGATGAGGGAGGAAACCAAGAGACCCAGTACTTC.

V usage is TRBV2 and J usage is TRBJ2-1; TRBD2 matches at 12 bases. J gave up 8 bases and V 8 bases, and 10 bases lay outside the gene matches. There are 15 residues in the CDR3. Per the germline V gene, CDR1 is SNHLY and CDR2 is FYNNEI. CDR3 bases: TGTGCCAGCGTGGATCTAGCGGGAGGGGTATATGAGCAGTTCTTC. Translated: CASVDLAGGVYEQFF.

The V gene is TRBV10-1, the J gene TRBJ2-1, with TRBD2 matching over 8 bases. The CDR3 runs to 16 residues. The trim removed 7 bases at V and 6 bases at J, leaving 14 bases unmatched. Germline V CDR1 and CDR2: WNHNN, SYGVQD (reference sequence). CDR3 bases: TGCGCCAGCACCCCCCGGAGTAGCGGGACCCTCAATGAGCAGTTCTTC. Encoded protein: CASTPRSSGTLNEQFF.

The chain carries TRBV29-1 and TRBJ2-1, with 7 bases aligning to TRBD2. This CDR3 has 11 amino acids. The V gene end was trimmed by 8 bases and the J gene end by 5 bases; junction bases not matched to a gene: 3. CDR1 is SQVTM, CDR2 ANQGSEA, per germline. CDR3 amino acids: CSTREDNEQFF. Written as DNA, the CDR3 is TGCAGCACACGGGAGGACAATGAGCAGTTCTTC.

The J gene is TRBJ1-1, the V gene TRBV6-6, with D perhaps matching TRBD1 (6 bases). The V and J ends lost 4 bases and 5 bases respectively, with 17 bases between them. Germline assignment: CDR1 MNHNY and CDR2 SVGAGI (reference sequence). There are 15 residues in the CDR3. CDR3 loop: CASSSPGGPGTEAFF. DNA of the CDR3: TGTGCCAGCAGTTCCCCCGGGGGGCCGGGGACTGAAGCTTTCTTT.

This clone is labeled as medium-sized. This chain connects TRBV5-6 to TRBJ2-3; 9 bases agree with TRBD2. In germline, CDR1 is SGHDT, CDR2 YYEEEE. V trimming: 4 bases; J trimming: 4 bases; junction bases outside the gene matches: 10. There are 16 residues in the CDR3. CDR3 protein: CASSPAGLAGSDTQYF. CDR3 DNA sequence: TGTGCCAGCAGCCCCGCAGGGCTAGCGGGATCAGATACGCAGTATTTT.

The genes are TRBV28 and TRBJ1-3; D might be TRBD1 (5 bases). The CDR3 sequence is 13 residues long. Per the germline V gene, CDR1 is MDHEN and CDR2 is SYDVKM. V was clipped by 3 bases and J by 4 bases, with 7 bases between them. CDR3 DNA sequence: TGTGCCAGCAGTTTCCGGACAGGAAACACCATATATTTT. Translating gives CASSFRTGNTIYF.

The rearrangement joins TRBV5-6 to TRBJ2-3, with a tentative D call TRBD2 (5 bases). Trimming shortened V by 0 bases and J by 4 bases, and 6 bases separated the two germline ends. CDR3 length equals 13 residues. Per germline, CDR1 SGHDT and CDR2 YYEEEE. CDR3 in DNA: TGTGCCAGCAGCTTGGTGGGAGCAGATACGCAGTATTTT. Residues: CASSLVGADTQYF.

This clone has a handful of counts. The V call is TRBV28, the J call TRBJ2-1; D might be TRBD2 (5 bases). This CDR3 region has 15 residues. V was pared by 2 bases and J by 1 base, with 9 bases between. Germline lookup yields CDR1 MDHEN and CDR2 SYDVKM. CDR3 sequence (DNA): TGTGCCAGCAGTTTAAGAGGGCCGTCCTACAATGAGCAGTTCTTC. It is translated as CASSLRGPSYNEQFF.

The chain carries TRBV5-1 and TRBJ2-5; tentative D call: TRBD1 (6 bases). V lost 0 bases, J lost 0 bases, and 15 bases lay in between. From germline, CDR1 is SGHRS and CDR2 YFSETQ. The CDR3 is made up of 17 amino acids. CDR3 DNA: TGCGCCAGCAGCTTGGCAGGGGTAGCGACGTACCAAGAGACCCAGTACTTC. Its protein is CASSLAGVATYQETQYF.

The chain recombines TRBV10-2 with TRBJ1-1; the D gene is possibly TRBD1 (6 bases). In germline, CDR1 is WSHSY, CDR2 SAAADI. The CDR3 loop spans 14 amino acids. V was cut by 2 bases and J by 4 bases, with 11 bases left in between. This chain's CDR3 is CASSERTETTEAFF. Here the CDR3 DNA reads TGCGCCAGCAGTGAGCGGACAGAGACCACTGAAGCTTTCTTT.

This rearrangement joins TRBV27 to TRBJ1-2; the match to TRBD1 covers 7 bases. J was trimmed by 4 bases and V by 8 bases; bases with no gene match: 4. The length of the CDR3 is 12 residues. The germline CDR1 and CDR2 sequences are MNHEY and SMNVEV (reference sequence). CDR3 sequence (DNA): TGTGCCAGCCTTGACAGGGCCTATGGCTACACCTTC. Amino acid sequence: CASLDRAYGYTF.

The chain employs TRBV5-8 and TRBJ2-7; TRBD1 is a possible D gene (5 bases). The CDR3 contains 14 residues. V lost 0 bases and J 2 bases, leaving 9 bases between the germline ends. CDR1 is SGHTS, CDR2 YDEGEE, per germline. The CDR3 reads CASSLARVPYEQYF. CDR3 nucleotides: TGTGCCAGCAGCTTGGCCAGGGTCCCCTACGAGCAGTACTTC.